The entry below gives a single T cell receptor (beta chain) sequence along with its context. Its antigen is unknown. This record comes from a study of cytomegalovirus exposure and HLA in healthy donors. Study-wide background: Within the Caucasian-associated ancestry cluster were roughly 81% of the roughly 360 genotyped donors.

Study-wide results and caveats: Association with HLA alleles at 0.05 false discovery rate was found for 17,000 or so TCR beta sequences in a later analysis.

V gave up 0 bases and J gave up 0 bases, with 6 bases separating them. The CDR3 is made up of 15 amino acids. CDR1 and CDR2 (germline): SGHDN, FVKESK. It was with 60 Vbeta and 13 Jbeta primers that the PCR ran. The table came from immunoSEQ multiplex PCR; TCRdb's copy has only in-frame clones and leaves some out. This table has about 150,000 clones, more than 60% appearing once. Sequencing was carried out using PBMCs. The source of this sequence is a man aged 35 to 55 in good health and CMV-seropositive. The V call is TRBV14, the J call TRBJ2-1; D ambiguous. CDR3 protein: CASSQEISSYNEQFF. In DNA, the CDR3 is TGTGCCAGCAGCCAAGAAATCTCCTCCTACAATGAGCAGTTCTTC.